This TCR beta chain appears in the sequencing data of a study of Graves' ophthalmopathy and Graves' hyperthyroidism. With 5 bases removed from V and 5 bases from J, the gap between germline ends came to 21 bases. Germline V gene data show CDR1 as SQVTM and CDR2 as ANQGSEA. This CDR3 has 15 amino acids. The authors amplified TCR beta CDR3 regions, and they did so from RNA transcripts for repertoire sequencing. Second-round multiplex PCR came after a first-round RT-PCR that employed HTBI primers. One entry per CDR3 protein results from TCRdb running MiXCR on the multiplex PCR reads. Among about 1.1 million distinct CDR3 sequences listed, roughly two fifths were seen once. Hyperthyroidism cases were recent diagnoses of under 2 months' duration in people aged 18 to 65.

The sequencing input was peripheral blood or thyroid tissue (not recorded which). The V gene is TRBV29-1, the J gene TRBJ2-5, with D perhaps being TRBD1 or TRBD2 (5 bases each). The receptor's source is an adult man with Graves' hyperthyroidism. The CDR3, as DNA: TGCAGCGTTAAACAAAGAGGGGCGTCCTCGGAGACCCAGTACTTC. Translated, it gives CSVKQRGASSETQYF.